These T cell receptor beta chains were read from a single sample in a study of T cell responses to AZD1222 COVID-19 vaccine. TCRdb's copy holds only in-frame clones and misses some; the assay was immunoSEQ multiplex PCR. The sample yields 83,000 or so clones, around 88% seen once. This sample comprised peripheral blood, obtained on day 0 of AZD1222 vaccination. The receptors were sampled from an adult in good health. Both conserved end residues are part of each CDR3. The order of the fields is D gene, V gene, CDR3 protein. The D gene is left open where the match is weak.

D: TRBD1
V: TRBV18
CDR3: CASSKGADTEAFF

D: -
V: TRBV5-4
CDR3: CASSLDTDTQYF

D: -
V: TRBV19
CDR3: CASSVYGGAFF

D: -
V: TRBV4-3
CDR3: CASSQDWTPRAYNEQFF

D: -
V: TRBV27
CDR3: CASSLGIYYEQYF

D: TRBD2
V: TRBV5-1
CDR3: CASSDGTSGRKAGELFF

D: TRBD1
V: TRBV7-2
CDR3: CASSLDAGTGGYNEQFF

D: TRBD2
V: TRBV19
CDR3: CASSILAGVYEQYF

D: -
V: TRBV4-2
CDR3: CASSQDRRDTQYF

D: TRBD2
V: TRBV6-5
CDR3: CASKGSGRVPDTQYF